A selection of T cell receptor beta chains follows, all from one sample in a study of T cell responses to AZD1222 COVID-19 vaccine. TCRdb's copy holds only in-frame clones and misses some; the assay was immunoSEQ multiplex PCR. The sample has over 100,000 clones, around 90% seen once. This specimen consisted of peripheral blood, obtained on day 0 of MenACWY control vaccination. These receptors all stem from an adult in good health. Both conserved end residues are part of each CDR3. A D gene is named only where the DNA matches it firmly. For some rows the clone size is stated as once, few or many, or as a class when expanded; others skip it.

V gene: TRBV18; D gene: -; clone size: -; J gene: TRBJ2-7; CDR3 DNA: TGTGCCAGCTCACCACCGGCAGGGCCCGAGCAGTACTTC; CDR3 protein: CASSPPAGPEQYF
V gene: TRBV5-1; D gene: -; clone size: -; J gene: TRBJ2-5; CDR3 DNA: TGCGCCAGCAGTGGGGATTGGGAAGAGACCCAGTACTTC; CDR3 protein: CASSGDWEETQYF
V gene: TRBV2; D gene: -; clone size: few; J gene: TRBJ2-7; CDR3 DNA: TGTGCCAGCAGGCGAGAGACCTACGAGCAGTACTTC; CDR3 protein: CASRRETYEQYF
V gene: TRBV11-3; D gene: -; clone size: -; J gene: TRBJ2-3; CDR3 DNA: TGTGCCAGCAGCAGGGCTTTTTCAGATACGCAGTATTTT; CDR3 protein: CASSRAFSDTQYF
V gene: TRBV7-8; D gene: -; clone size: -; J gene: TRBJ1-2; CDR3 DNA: TGTGCCAGCAGCTATCGCGCCTCGGGGGTGGGCTACACCTTC; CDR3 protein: CASSYRASGVGYTF
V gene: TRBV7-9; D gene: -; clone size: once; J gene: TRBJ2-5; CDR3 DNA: TGTGCCAGCAGCTTTTCCGGGGCGCGTGAGACCCAGTACTTC; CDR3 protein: CASSFSGARETQYF
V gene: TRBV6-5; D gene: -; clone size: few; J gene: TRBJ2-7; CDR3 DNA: TGTGCCACCCGTGGGGCGGAAAGCTCCTACGAGCAGTACTTC; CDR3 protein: CATRGAESSYEQYF
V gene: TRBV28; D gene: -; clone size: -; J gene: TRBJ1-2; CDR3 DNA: TGTGCCAGCAGCCCCGGGGGGATGACTAACTATGGCTACACCTTC; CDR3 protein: CASSPGGMTNYGYTF
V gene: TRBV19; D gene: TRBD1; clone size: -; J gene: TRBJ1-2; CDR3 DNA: TGTGCCAGTAGTATACGGGGGTTGGGACAGGGAGCTAACTATGGCTACACCTTC; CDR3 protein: CASSIRGLGQGANYGYTF
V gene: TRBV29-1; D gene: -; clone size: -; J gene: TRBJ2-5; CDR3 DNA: TGCAGCGTGTTAGAGGACCAAGAGACCCAGTACTTC; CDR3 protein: CSVLEDQETQYF
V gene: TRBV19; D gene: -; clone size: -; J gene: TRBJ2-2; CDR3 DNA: TGTGCCAGTAGTATCGGAGGAGCCTACACCGGGGAGCTGTTTTTT; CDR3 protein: CASSIGGAYTGELFF
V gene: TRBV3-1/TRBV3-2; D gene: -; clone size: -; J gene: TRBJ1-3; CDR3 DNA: TGTGCCAGCAGCCAAAGAAACACCATATATTTT; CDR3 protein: CASSQRNTIYF
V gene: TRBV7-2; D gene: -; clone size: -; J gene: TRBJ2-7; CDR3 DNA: TGTGCCAGCAGCCTGGGCCCTGAGGCATACGAGCAGTACTTC; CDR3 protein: CASSLGPEAYEQYF
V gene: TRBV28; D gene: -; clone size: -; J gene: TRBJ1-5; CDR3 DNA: TGTGCCAGCAGTTTATTGGGATTCAATCAGCCCCAGCATTTT; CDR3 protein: CASSLLGFNQPQHF
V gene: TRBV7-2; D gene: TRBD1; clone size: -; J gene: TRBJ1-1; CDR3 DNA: TGTGCCAGCAGCTTCGTGACAGGGGCCCTAAGCACTGAAGCTTTCTTT; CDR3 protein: CASSFVTGALSTEAFF
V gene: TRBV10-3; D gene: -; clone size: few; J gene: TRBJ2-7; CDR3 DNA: TGTGCCATCAGGGACAGAGGCTCCTACGAGCAGTACTTC; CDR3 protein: CAIRDRGSYEQYF
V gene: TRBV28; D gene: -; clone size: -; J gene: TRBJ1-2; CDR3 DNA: TGTGCCAGCAGTTTAGGAGTAAACTATGGCTACACCTTC; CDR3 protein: CASSLGVNYGYTF
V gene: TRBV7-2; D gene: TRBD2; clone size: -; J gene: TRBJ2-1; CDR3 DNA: TGTGCCAGCAGCCCAACTAGCGGGGGGCCTCGAAATGAGCAGTTCTTC; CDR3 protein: CASSPTSGGPRNEQFF
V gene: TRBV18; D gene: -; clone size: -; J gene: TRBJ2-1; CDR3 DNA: TGTGCCAGCTCACGGGAGGAGCAGTTCTTC; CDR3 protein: CASSREEQFF
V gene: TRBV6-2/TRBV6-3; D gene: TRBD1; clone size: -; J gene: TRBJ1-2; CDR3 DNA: TGTGCCAGCAGTTACCACACCCGTACAGTGAGAGGACAGGGCTCCTATGGCTACACCTTC; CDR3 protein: CASSYHTRTVRGQGSYGYTF
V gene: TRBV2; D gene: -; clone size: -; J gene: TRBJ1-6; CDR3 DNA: TGTGCCAGCGGTCTCTCGAACAGTCGATCACCCCTCCACTTT; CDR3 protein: CASGLSNSRSPLHF
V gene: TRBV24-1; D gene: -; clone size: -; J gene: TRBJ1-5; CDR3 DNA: TGTGCCACCAGTGACCATAAGACAGATAGCAATCAGCCCCAGCATTTT; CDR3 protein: CATSDHKTDSNQPQHF
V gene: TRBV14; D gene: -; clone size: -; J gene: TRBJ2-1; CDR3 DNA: TGTGCCAGCAGCCCGCAATATACGGGAACGTGGTTCTTC; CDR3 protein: CASSPQYTGTWFF
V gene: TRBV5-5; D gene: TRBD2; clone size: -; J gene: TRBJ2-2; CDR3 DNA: TGTGCCAGCAGCTTGCTTAGCGGGCCTGGGACCGGGGAGCTGTTTTTT; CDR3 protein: CASSLLSGPGTGELFF
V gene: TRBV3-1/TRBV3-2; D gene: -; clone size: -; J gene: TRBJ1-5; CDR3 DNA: TGTGCCAGCAGCCAAGGGGGTGGTAACAATCAGCCCCAGCATTTT; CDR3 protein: CASSQGGGNNQPQHF
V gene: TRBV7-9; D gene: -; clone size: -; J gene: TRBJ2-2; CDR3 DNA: TGTGCCAGCAGCCTACCGTCGGGGGCAGGGGAAGGGGAGCTGTTTTTT; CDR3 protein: CASSLPSGAGEGELFF
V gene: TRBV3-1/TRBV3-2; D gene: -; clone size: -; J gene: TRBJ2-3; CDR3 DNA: TGTGCCAGCAGCCAAGCTCGCACAGATACGCAGTATTTT; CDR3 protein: CASSQARTDTQYF
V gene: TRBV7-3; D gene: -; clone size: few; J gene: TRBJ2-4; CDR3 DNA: TGTGCCAGCAGCCCCCGATCAGGAGGGGGGGGGAACATTCAGTACTTC; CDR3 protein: CASSPRSGGGGNIQYF
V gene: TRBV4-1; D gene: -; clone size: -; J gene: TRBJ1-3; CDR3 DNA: TGCGCCAGCAGCCAACTGTCCCGCCTTGGCTCTGGAAACACCATATATTTT; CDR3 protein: CASSQLSRLGSGNTIYF
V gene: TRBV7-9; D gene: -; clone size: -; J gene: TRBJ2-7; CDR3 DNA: TGTGCCAGCAGCCTAACCCTGACAGGCTCCTACGAGCAGTACTTC; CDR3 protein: CASSLTLTGSYEQYF
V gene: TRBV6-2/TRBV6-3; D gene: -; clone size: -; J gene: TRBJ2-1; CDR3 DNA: TGTGCCAGCAGCCTTATCAACAATGAGCAGTTCTTC; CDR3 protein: CASSLINNEQFF
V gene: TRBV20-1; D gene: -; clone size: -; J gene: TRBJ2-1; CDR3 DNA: TGCAGCGGACTGCCCTACAATGAGCAGTTCTTC; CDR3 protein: CSGLPYNEQFF
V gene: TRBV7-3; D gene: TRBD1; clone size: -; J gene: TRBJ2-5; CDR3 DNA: TGTGCCAGCAGCCCAGGGGGCTTGCAAGAGACCCAGTACTTC; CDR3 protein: CASSPGGLQETQYF
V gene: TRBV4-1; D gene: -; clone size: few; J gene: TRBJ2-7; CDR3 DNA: TGCGCCAGCAGCCAATTCTTGCCTCTGGTGGGGGCCTACGAGCAGTACTTC; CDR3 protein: CASSQFLPLVGAYEQYF
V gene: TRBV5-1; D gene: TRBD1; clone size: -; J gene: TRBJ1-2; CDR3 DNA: TGCGCCAGCAGCCCAGTGACAGGGGGCAACTATGGCTACACCTTC; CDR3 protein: CASSPVTGGNYGYTF
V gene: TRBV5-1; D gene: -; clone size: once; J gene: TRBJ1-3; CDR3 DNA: TGCGCCAGCAGCTCCGGGACGGCGGGAAACACCATATATTTT; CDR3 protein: CASSSGTAGNTIYF
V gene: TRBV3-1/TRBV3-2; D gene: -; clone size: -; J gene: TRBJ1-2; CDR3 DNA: TGTGCCAGCAGCCATGCCCCCCGGGGCAGGGATAATCCTCTGGCAGGCTACACCTTC; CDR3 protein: CASSHAPRGRDNPLAGYTF
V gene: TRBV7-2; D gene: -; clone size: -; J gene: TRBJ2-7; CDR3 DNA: TGTGCCAGCAGCTTAAGGGTAGCAGATCACGAGCAGTACTTC; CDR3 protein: CASSLRVADHEQYF
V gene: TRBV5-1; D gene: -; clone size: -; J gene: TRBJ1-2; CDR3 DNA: TGCGCCAGCAGCTTTGACGGGACTTCCTATGGCTACACCTTC; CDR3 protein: CASSFDGTSYGYTF
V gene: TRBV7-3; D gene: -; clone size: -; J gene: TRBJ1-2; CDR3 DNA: TGTGCCAGCAGCCCAGCGGCAGCTAGTAGGGGCTACACCTTC; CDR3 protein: CASSPAAASRGYTF
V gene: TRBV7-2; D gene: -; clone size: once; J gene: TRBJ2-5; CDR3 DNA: TGTGCCAGCAGCCTCATAGGGTATAAGGGCCAAGAGACCCAGTACTTC; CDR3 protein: CASSLIGYKGQETQYF
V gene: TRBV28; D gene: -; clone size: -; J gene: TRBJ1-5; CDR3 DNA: TGTGCCAGCAGACGACCCGGGACCCGATTTTGGCCCCAGCATTTT; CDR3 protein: CASRRPGTRFWPQHF
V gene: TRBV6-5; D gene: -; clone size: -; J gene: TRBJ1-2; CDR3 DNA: TGTGCCAGCCAACAGAGGACTAACTATGGCTACACCTTC; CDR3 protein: CASQQRTNYGYTF
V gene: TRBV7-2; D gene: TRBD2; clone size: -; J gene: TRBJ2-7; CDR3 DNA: TGTGCCAGCAGCTTAGGCGGGAGTGGAGTCGAGCAGTACTTC; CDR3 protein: CASSLGGSGVEQYF
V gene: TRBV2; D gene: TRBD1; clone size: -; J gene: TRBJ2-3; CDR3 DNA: TGTGCCAGAGAGATAGGGACAGGGGGCGGAGATACGCAGTATTTT; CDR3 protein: CAREIGTGGGDTQYF
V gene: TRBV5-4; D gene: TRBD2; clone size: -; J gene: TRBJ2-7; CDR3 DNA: TGTGCCAGCAGGAAGACTAGCGGGAGTCTTCACGAGCAGTACTTC; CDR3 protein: CASRKTSGSLHEQYF
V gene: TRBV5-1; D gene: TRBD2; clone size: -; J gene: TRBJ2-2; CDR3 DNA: TGCGCCAGCAGATTACTAGCGGGGGATTCCGGGGAGCTGTTTTTT; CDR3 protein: CASRLLAGDSGELFF
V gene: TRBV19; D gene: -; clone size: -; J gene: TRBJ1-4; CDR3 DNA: TGTGCCAGTAGTCCCTTCCTGGGGTACAATGAAAAACTGTTTTTT; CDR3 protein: CASSPFLGYNEKLFF